This T cell receptor (beta chain) was captured by sequencing in a study of T cells in Graves' hyperthyroidism and ophthalmopathy. Under 3 months was the duration of disease in ophthalmopathy patients, who also had a Clinical Activity Score of at least 3 and a NOSPECS grade of at least 4. It was approximately 9.4 ml of fresh peripheral blood that supplied the PBMCs. V shed 1 base, J shed 2 bases, and the junction held 4 bases outside the gene matches. The CDR3 is 16 residues long. CDR1 is SGHTS and CDR2 is YDEGEE in the germline V gene. Study-wide results and limits: Also found in blood were most expanded thyroid clonotypes above 0.001.

The table lists this clonotype with a count of one. Its antigen is as yet unknown. Amplification yielded TCR beta CDR3 regions, with RNA transcripts as the source. HTBI primers drove first-round RT-PCR of the TCR CDR3. TCRdb called the multiplex PCR reads again in MiXCR, with one record for every CDR3 protein. The top ten hold roughly 7.7% of the sample, which has about 590,000 distinct CDR3 sequences, 14% seen once. The chain employs TRBV5-8 and TRBJ2-1; TRBD2 agrees at 9 bases. The source of this sequence is a woman in her late teens or twenties with Graves' ophthalmopathy. The sample was blood. In DNA form, the CDR3 reads TGTGCCAGCAGCTTGCGGGCTAGCGGGACCTACAATGAGCAGTTCTTC. This encodes CASSLRASGTYNEQFF.